The 13 T cell receptor beta chains reported below all come from one sample, sequenced in a study of T-cell memory formation after mild COVID-19 (dated by TCRdb to the early 2020s). Receptor libraries were prepared by 5' RACE. Instrument on record: Illumina NovaSeq 6000. In-frame beta chains were kept once TCRdb had trimmed the public reads at Q25 with fastp and called clones with MiXCR. When rows share a CDR3 protein, they turn into one entry using the most common DNA and genes. In all, the sample holds 400,000 or so distinct CDR3 sequences, and 20% of those were seen once. Jointly, the top ten make up roughly 8.4% of the sample. The sequenced material came from PBMCs or a T cell subset sorted from them (not recorded which). Source of these receptors: an adult woman who had mild COVID-19 (a few samples of this study predate the infection). The sample titles of this study are shuffled in the database, so cell type and time point are left out; the donor was told from shared clones.

The rearrangement joins TRBV10-3 to TRBJ1-5; the D is unclear. Per the germline V gene, CDR1 is ENHRY and CDR2 is SYGVKD. The CDR3 length is 15 residues. The V and J ends lost 3 bases and 0 bases respectively, with 9 bases between them. CDR3 in DNA: TGTGCCATCAGTGACGGAGGGAATAGCAATCAGCCCCAGCATTTT. Amino acid sequence: CAISDGGNSNQPQHF.

CDR3 bases: TGCGCCAGCAGCTTGGAACTTCCTTCCTACAATGAGCAGTTCTTC. Residues: CASSLELPSYNEQFF. The chain uses TRBV5-1 and TRBJ2-1; D gene unclear. This CDR3 region has 15 residues. Looked up from germline, CDR1 is SGHRS and CDR2 is YFSETQ. With 0 bases removed from V and 1 base from J, the gap between germline ends came to 8 bases.

This chain uses TRBV7-3 with TRBJ1-3, with D tentatively TRBD1 (5 bases). The V gene's germline CDR1 is SGHTA and CDR2 FQGTGA. V was pared by 1 base and J by 0 bases, with 7 bases between. The CDR3 has 15 amino acids. Here the CDR3 DNA reads TGTGCCAGCAGCTTAATGGGGGACTCTGGAAACACCATATATTTT. Amino acid sequence: CASSLMGDSGNTIYF.

This clonotype was observed a few times. The chain uses TRBV5-1 and TRBJ1-4, with a possible D match to TRBD1 (5 bases). CDR1 is SGHRS and CDR2 is YFSETQ in the germline V gene. V was clipped by 4 bases and J by 0 bases, with 10 bases between them. CDR3 size: 15 residues. The CDR3 DNA reads TGCGCCAGCAGCCGTACAGGAGCAACTAATGAAAAACTGTTTTTT. Amino acid sequence: CASSRTGATNEKLFF.

This clonotype was seen more than once but under ten times. The chain recombines TRBV29-1 with TRBJ1-2; D call uncertain. This CDR3 is built from 12 residues. V lost 2 bases and J lost 5, with 9 bases in between. Germline lookup yields CDR1 SQVTM and CDR2 ANQGSEA. This CDR3 is CSVETPRYGYTF. The CDR3 coding sequence is TGCAGCGTTGAAACGCCACGGTATGGCTACACCTTC.

The chain uses TRBV5-4 and TRBJ2-3; 7 bases map to TRBD2. CDR1 is SGHNT and CDR2 is YYREEE in the germline V gene (reference sequence). This CDR3 has 15 residues. With 4 bases clipped from V and 3 bases from J, the junction kept 8 bases outside the gene matches. This CDR3 reads CASSLDKAGTDTQYF. For the CDR3, the DNA is TGTGCCAGCAGCCTGGACAAAGCGGGAACAGATACGCAGTATTTT.

The chain joins TRBV4-1 to TRBJ2-1; possibly TRBD1 for D (6 bases). Germline assignment: CDR1 MGHRA and CDR2 YSYEKL. The CDR3 totals 15 residues. The ends were cut back, 6 bases at V and 7 bases at J, with 19 bases in the middle. The CDR3 DNA is TGCGCCAGCAGGGCAGGGGATGGTCGTTCGAATGAGCAGTTCTTC. Translated, it gives CASRAGDGRSNEQFF.

The chain carries TRBV15 and TRBJ2-3; no definite D call. Per germline, CDR1 LNHNV and CDR2 YYDKDF (reference sequence). The CDR3 covers 12 residues. The ends were cut back, 1 base at V and 2 bases at J, with 1 base in the middle. In DNA form, the CDR3 reads TGTGCCACCAGCAGAGCCACAGATACGCAGTATTTT. It specifies CATSRATDTQYF.

The chain couples TRBV2 to TRBJ2-3; 13 bases align to TRBD2. CDR1 and CDR2 from the germline V gene are SNHLY and FYNNEI. The V and J ends lost 4 bases and 3 bases, in that order; junction bases with no gene match: 7. The CDR3 runs 17 residues. The CDR3 nucleotides read TGTGCCAGCAGTGGACTAGCGGGAGGAGATGTAACAGATACGCAGTATTTT. Amino acids: CASSGLAGGDVTDTQYF.

The rearrangement joins TRBV5-5 to TRBJ1-1; 7 bases are a match to TRBD1. The CDR3 spans 16 residues. After removal of 0 bases from V and 0 bases from J, the junction contained 5 bases not matched to a gene. Per the germline V gene, CDR1 is SGHKS and CDR2 is YYEKEE (reference sequence). CDR3 protein: CASSLGPGGMNTEAFF. The CDR3 nucleotides are TGTGCCAGCAGCTTGGGTCCAGGGGGAATGAACACTGAAGCTTTCTTT.

The chain has TRBV5-6 and TRBJ1-6; TRBD1 might be the D (5 bases). This CDR3 is built from 14 residues. Trimming removed 0 bases at V and 6 bases at J, with 7 bases between. Germline CDR1 SGHDT, CDR2 YYEEEE. The CDR3 DNA is TGTGCCAGCAGCTTGGCCGGGGGTAATTCACCCCTCCACTTT. The encoded protein is CASSLAGGNSPLHF.

This clonotype came up many times. The rearrangement links TRBV5-4 to TRBJ2-2; D is unresolved. V lost 0 bases and J 7 bases, leaving 7 bases between the germline ends. Germline V gene sequence: CDR1 SGHNT, CDR2 YYREEE (reference sequence). This CDR3 has 13 residues. The CDR3 region is CASSLEGSGELFF. Here the CDR3 DNA reads TGTGCCAGCAGCTTGGAGGGCAGCGGGGAGCTGTTTTTT.

The genes are TRBV12-3 or TRBV12-4 and TRBJ2-2, with unresolved D. This CDR3 is 14 amino acids long. V was cut by 6 bases and J by 6 bases, with 14 bases left in between. CDR3 nucleotides: TGTGCCAGCAGCCCCCTCGAGTGGGCCGGGGAGCTGTTTTTT. Its translation: CASSPLEWAGELFF.